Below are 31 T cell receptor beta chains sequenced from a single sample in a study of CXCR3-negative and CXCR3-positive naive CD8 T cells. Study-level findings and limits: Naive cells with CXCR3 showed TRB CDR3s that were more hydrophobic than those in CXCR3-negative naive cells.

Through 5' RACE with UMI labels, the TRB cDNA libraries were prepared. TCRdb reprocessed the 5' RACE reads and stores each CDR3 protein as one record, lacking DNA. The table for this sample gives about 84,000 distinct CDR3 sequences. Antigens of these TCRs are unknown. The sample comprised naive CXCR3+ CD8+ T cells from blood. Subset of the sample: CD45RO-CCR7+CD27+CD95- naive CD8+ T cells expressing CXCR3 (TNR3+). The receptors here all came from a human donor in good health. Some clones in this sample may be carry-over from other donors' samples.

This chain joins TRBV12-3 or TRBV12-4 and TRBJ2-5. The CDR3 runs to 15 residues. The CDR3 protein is CASSFYRNIQETQYF.

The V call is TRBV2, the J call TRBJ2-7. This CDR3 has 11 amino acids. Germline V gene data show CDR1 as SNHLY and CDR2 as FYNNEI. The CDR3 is CASSEDARNRF. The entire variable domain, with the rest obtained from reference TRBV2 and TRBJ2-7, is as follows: EPEVTQTPSHQVTQMGQEVILRCVPISNHLYFYWYRQILGQKVEFLVSFYNNEISEKSEIFDDQFSVERPDGSNFTLKIRSTKLEDSAMYFCASSEDARNRFGPGTRLTVT.

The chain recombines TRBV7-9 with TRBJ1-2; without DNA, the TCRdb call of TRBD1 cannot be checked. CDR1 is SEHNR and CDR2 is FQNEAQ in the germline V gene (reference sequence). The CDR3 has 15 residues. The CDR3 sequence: CASTHPGTGDYGYTF.

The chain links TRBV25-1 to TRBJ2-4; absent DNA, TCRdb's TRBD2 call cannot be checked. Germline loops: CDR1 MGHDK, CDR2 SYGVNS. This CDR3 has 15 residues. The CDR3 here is CASSPPHSRTFIQYF.

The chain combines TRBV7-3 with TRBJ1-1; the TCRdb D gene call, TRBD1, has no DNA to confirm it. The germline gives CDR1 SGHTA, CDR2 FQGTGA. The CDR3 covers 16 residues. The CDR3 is CASSSKSRDRNTEAFF.

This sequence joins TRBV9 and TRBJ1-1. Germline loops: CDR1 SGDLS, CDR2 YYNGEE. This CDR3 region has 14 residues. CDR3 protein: CASSPSALNTEAFF. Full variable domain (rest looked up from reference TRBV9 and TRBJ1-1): DSGVTQTPKHLITATGQRVTLRCSPRSGDLSVYWYQQSLDQGLQFLIQYYNGEERAKGNILERFSAQQFPDLHSELNLSSLELGDSALYFCASSPSALNTEAFFGQGTRLTVV.

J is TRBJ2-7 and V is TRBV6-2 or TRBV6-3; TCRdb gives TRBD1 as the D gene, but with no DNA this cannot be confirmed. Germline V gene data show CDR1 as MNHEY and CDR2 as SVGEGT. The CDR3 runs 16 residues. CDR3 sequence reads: CASSHPFGTGDYEQYF.

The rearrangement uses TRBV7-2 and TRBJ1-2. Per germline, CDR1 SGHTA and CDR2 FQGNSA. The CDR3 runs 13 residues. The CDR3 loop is CASSLGDLAGYTF.

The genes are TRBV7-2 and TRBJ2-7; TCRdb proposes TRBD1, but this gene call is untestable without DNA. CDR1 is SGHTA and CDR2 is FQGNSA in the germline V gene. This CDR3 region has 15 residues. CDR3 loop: CASSSGPPRFYEQYF.

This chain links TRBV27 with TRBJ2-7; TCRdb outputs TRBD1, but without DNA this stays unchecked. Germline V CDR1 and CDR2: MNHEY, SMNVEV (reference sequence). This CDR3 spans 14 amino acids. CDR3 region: CASSFGTGGAEQYF.

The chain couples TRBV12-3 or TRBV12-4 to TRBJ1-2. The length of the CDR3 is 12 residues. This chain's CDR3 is CASSLFTGVYTF.

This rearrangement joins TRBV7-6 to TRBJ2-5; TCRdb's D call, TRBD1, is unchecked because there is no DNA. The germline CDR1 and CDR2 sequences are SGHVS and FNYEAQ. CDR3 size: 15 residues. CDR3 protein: CASSSRTGSGETQYF.

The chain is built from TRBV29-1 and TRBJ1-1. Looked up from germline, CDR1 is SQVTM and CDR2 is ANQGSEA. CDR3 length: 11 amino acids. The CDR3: CSAQENTEAFF. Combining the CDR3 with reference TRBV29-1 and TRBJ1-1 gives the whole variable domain SAVISQKPSRDICQRGTSLTIQCQVDSQVTMMFWYRQQPGQSLTLIATANQGSEATYESGFVIDKFPISRPNLTFSTLTVSNMSPEDSSIYLCSAQENTEAFFGQGTRLTVV.

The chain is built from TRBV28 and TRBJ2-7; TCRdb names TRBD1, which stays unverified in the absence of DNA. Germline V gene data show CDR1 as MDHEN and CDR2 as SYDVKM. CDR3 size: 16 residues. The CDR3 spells CASSLWGTGDRREQYF.

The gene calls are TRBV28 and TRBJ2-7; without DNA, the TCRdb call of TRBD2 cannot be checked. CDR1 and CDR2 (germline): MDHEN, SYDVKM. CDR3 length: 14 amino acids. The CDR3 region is CASSLGLARYEQYF. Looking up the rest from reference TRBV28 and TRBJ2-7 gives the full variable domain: DVKVTQSSRYLVKRTGEKVFLECVQDMDHENMFWYRQDPGLGLRLIYFSYDVKMKEKGDIPEGYSVSREKKERFSLILESASTNQTSMYLCASSLGLARYEQYFGPGTRLTVT.

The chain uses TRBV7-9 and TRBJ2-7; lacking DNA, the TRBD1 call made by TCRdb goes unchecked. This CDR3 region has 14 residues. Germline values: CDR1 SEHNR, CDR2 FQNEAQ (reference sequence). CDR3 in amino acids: CASSLGQGQDEQYF.

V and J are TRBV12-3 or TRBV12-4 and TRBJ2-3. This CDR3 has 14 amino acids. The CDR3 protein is CASSLAEATDTQYF.

CDR3 sequence: CSARDRGGTYEQYF. V is TRBV20-1 and J is TRBJ2-7; no DNA is available, so the TRBD2 call from TCRdb remains unchecked. CDR1 is DFQATT and CDR2 is SNEGSKA in the germline V gene (reference sequence). The CDR3 extends over 14 amino acids.

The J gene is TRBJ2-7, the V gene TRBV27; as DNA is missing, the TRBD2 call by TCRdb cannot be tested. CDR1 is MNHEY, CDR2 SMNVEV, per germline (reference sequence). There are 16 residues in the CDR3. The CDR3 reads CASRDTGLAGVYEQYF.

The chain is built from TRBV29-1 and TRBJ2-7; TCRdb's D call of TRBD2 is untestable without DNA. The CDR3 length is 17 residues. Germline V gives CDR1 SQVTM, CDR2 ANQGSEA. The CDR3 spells CSVEGSAGQGREYEQYF.

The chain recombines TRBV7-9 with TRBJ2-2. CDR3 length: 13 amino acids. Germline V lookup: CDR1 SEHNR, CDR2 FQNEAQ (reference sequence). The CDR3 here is CASSLGLAGELFF.

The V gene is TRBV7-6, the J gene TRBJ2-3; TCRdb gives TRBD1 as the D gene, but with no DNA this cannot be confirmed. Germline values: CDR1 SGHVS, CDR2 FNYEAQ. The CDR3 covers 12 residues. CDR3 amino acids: CASSHREDTQYF.

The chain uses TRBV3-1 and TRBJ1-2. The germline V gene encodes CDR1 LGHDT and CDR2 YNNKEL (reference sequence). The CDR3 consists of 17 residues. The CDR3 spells CASSQEWGDSLLYGYTF. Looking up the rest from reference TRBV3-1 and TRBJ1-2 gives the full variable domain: DTAVSQTPKYLVTQMGNDKSIKCEQNLGHDTMYWYKQDSKKFLKIMFSYNNKELIINETVPNRFSPKSPDKAHLNLHINSLELGDSAVYFCASSQEWGDSLLYGYTFGSGTRLTVV.

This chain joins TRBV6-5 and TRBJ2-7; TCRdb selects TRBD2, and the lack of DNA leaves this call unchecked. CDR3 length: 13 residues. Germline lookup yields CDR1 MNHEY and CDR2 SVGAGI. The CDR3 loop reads CASSLGSSSEQYF.

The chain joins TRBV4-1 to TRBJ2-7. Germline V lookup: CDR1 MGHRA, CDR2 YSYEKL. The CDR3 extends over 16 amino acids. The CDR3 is CASSQEVGRVDYEQYF.

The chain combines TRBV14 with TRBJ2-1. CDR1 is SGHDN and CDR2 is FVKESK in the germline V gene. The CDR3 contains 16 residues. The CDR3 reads CASSQGSASSYNEQFF.

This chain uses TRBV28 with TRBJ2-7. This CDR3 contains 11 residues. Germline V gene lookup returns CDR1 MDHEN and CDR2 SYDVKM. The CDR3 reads CASSLFYEQYF.

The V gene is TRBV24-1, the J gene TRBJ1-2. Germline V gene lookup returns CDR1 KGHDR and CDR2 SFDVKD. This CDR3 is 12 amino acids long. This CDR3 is CATRDSNYGYTF.

CDR3 amino acids: CASSTSGGVQETQYF. The chain carries TRBV13 and TRBJ2-5; TCRdb gives TRBD2 as the D gene, but with no DNA this cannot be confirmed. In germline, CDR1 is PRHDT, CDR2 FYEKMQ (reference sequence). The CDR3 is 15 amino acids.

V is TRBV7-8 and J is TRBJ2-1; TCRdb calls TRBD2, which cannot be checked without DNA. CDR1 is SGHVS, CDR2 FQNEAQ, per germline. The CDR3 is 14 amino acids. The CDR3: CASSLGLAGNEQFF.

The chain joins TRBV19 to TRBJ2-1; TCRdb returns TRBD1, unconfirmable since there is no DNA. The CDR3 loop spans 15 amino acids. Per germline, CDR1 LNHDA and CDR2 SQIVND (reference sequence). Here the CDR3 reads CASSRDPGSYNEQFF. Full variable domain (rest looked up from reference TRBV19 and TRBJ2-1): DGGITQSPKYLFRKEGQNVTLSCEQNLNHDAMYWYRQDPGQGLRLIYYSQIVNDFQKGDIAEGYSVSREKKESFPLTVTSAQKNPTAFYLCASSRDPGSYNEQFFGPGTRLTVL.